This T cell receptor beta chain was documented in a study of T cell responses to AZD1222 COVID-19 vaccine. Study-wide results and limits: Spike-wide vaccine-associated CD4 TCRs dominated at 160-218 and 743-854.

With respect to this clone: Its antigen is not identified.

Assay used: immunoSEQ multiplex PCR; TCRdb lists only in-frame clones, some missing. Of approximately 140,000 clones in the sample, over 80% were seen once. The clonotype was recovered from an adult in good health. This specimen was peripheral blood, taken on day 0 of MenACWY control vaccination.

CDR3 amino acids: CASSSRTSGQEQFF. CDR3 DNA sequence: TGTGCCAGCAGTTCTCGGACTAGCGGACAAGAGCAGTTCTTC. The rearrangement uses TRBV28 and TRBJ2-1; 10 nucleotides match TRBD2. CDR1 and CDR2 (germline): MDHEN, SYDVKM. This CDR3 contains 14 residues. J gave up 10 bases and V 4 bases, and 7 bases lay outside the gene matches.